Following are 21 T cell receptor beta chains from one sample sequenced in a study of identical twins. TCRdb re-derived calls from the 5' RACE reads in MiXCR, one entry per CDR3 protein. The sample has some 500,000 distinct CDR3 sequences; 13% to 15% are singletons. These same records also appear under a second study, on yellow fever vaccine responses in identical twins.

What was sequenced was CD4+ T cells sorted from blood. These TCRs come from a woman aged 18-29 years in good health.

The table lists this clonotype with a few counts. The V call is TRBV28, the J call TRBJ1-2; D ambiguous. In germline, CDR1 is MDHEN, CDR2 SYDVKM. The ends were cut back, 7 bases at V and 5 bases at J, with 11 bases in the middle. The CDR3 spans 12 residues. This chain's CDR3 is CASNRLGYGYTF. CDR3 nucleotide sequence: TGTGCCAGCAACCGCCTGGGATATGGCTACACCTTC.

This clonotype was observed at least ten times. The J gene is TRBJ1-1, the V gene TRBV28; D is unresolved. V lost 6 bases to trimming and J lost 6 bases, with 17 bases between them. Germline assignment: CDR1 MDHEN and CDR2 SYDVKM. The CDR3 loop spans 14 amino acids. CDR3 sequence: CASRTHGQSPEAFF. Here the CDR3 DNA reads TGTGCCAGCAGGACTCACGGTCAAAGCCCTGAAGCTTTCTTT.

This clonotype has at least ten counts. The chain couples TRBV20-1 to TRBJ2-5, with D possibly TRBD2 on 6 matching bases. The CDR3 length is 12 residues. The V end was cut by 6 bases, the J end by 3 bases, with 11 bases between. Germline CDR1 reads DFQATT; CDR2 reads SNEGSKA (reference sequence). DNA for the CDR3: TGCAGTGCGGGGGGTGGTAAAGAGACCCAGTACTTC. Its translation is CSAGGGKETQYF.

This clonotype was counted only a few times. The rearrangement uses TRBV20-1 and TRBJ2-2, with D perhaps TRBD1 (6 bases). Germline V gene data show CDR1 as DFQATT and CDR2 as SNEGSKA (reference sequence). The CDR3 is 16 residues long. Trimming shortened V by 4 bases and J by 1 base, and 16 bases separated the two germline ends. CDR3 sequence reads: CSATRDRPMNTGELFF. CDR3 coding DNA: TGCAGTGCTACCCGAGACAGGCCTATGAACACCGGGGAGCTGTTTTTT.

V gene TRBV21-1 combines with J gene TRBJ1-1. TRBV21-1 is labeled a pseudogene. CDR3 length equals 14 residues. CDR3 coding DNA: TGTGCCAGCAGCCACGGACTTATGAACACTGAAGCTTTCTTT. This codes for CASSHGLMNTEAFF.

This clonotype was detected only a few times. The chain links TRBV10-3 to TRBJ2-3, with D perhaps matching TRBD1 or TRBD2 (5 bases each). The V end was cut by 7 bases, the J end by 5 bases, with 19 bases between. Per the germline V gene, CDR1 is ENHRY and CDR2 is SYGVKD. CDR3 length: 15 residues. The CDR3 nucleotides are TGTGCCATCACCCCCTCAGGGTTGGGGAGAGATACGCAGTATTTT. Amino acids: CAITPSGLGRDTQYF.

This chain connects TRBV6-2 or TRBV6-3 to TRBJ2-5, with 11 bases aligning to TRBD2. Germline CDR1 and CDR2: MNHEY and SVGEGT. Unmatched junction bases numbered 11, after V lost 6 bases and J lost 5 bases. CDR3 length: 16 amino acids. In DNA form, the CDR3 reads TGTGCCAGCAGCAAAGGGACTAGCGGACAATCGGAGACCCAGTACTTC. Amino acids: CASSKGTSGQSETQYF.

This clonotype was detected a few times. The gene calls are TRBV21-1 and TRBJ2-7; TRBD2 is the table's D call, not checked against the DNA. TRBV21-1 is termed a pseudogene. The CDR3 is made up of 13 amino acids. The DNA of the CDR3 is TGTATCGGGGTCGGGAGAATGGCCTACGAGCAGTACTTC. The encoded protein is CIGVGRMAYEQYF.

This clonotype has a handful of counts. The chain links TRBV12-3 or TRBV12-4 to TRBJ1-2; D is unclear. V lost 3 bases and J lost 2, with 7 bases in between. The CDR3 has 13 residues. CDR3: CASSLQSNYGYTF. The CDR3 DNA reads TGTGCCAGCAGTTTGCAGAGCAACTATGGCTACACCTTC.

CDR3 in amino acids: CASSILGNVLTF. The CDR3 bases are TGTGCCAGTAGTATATTGGGCAACGTCCTGACTTTC. The chain employs TRBV19 and TRBJ2-6; D gene unclear. Per the germline V gene, CDR1 is LNHDA and CDR2 is SQIVND (reference sequence). V lost 2 bases and J lost 9, with 5 bases in between. There are 12 residues in the CDR3.

This clonotype was seen a few times. The gene calls are TRBV6-1 and TRBJ2-7; 9 bases are shared with TRBD1. J lost 0 bases, V lost 7 bases, and 13 bases had no gene match. The CDR3 is 17 residues long. The germline CDR1 and CDR2 sequences are MNHNS and SASEGT. The CDR3 region is CASNRTGARQSSYEQYF. The DNA of the CDR3 is TGTGCCAGCAACCGGACAGGGGCACGTCAAAGCTCCTACGAGCAGTACTTC.

This clonotype was seen ten or more times. This chain uses TRBV5-1 with TRBJ2-2; D is uncertain. CDR1 SGHRS and CDR2 YFSETQ come from the germline V gene. There are 14 residues in the CDR3. The germline V and J ends were trimmed by 2 bases and 2 bases, with 7 bases remaining between them. As DNA, the CDR3 is TGCGCCAGCAGCTTACAAGTAAACACCGGGGAGCTGTTTTTT. This gives the protein CASSLQVNTGELFF.

This rearrangement joins TRBV5-1 to TRBJ2-5; D might be TRBD1 (6 bases). The CDR3 runs to 15 residues. From germline, CDR1 is SGHRS and CDR2 YFSETQ. V lost 4 bases, J lost 2 bases, and 15 bases lay in between. CDR3 loop: CASSKSGVIQETQYF. CDR3 nucleotide sequence: TGCGCCAGCAGCAAGTCAGGGGTGATTCAAGAGACCCAGTACTTC.

This clonotype was recorded at least ten times. This sequence joins TRBV3-1 and TRBJ2-2; D is unclear. Germline CDR1 reads LGHDT; CDR2 reads YNNKEL (reference sequence). V lost 6 bases and J 1 base, leaving 6 bases between the germline ends. This CDR3 spans 13 amino acids. In nucleotides, the CDR3 is TGTGCCAGCAGTCCGCGGAACACCGGGGAGCTGTTTTTT. Amino acid sequence: CASSPRNTGELFF.

J is TRBJ1-6 and V is TRBV10-3; D remains ambiguous. Per germline, CDR1 ENHRY and CDR2 SYGVKD. This CDR3 spans 16 amino acids. With 0 bases removed from V and 0 bases from J, the gap between germline ends came to 6 bases. This chain's CDR3 is CAISESASSYNSPLHF. CDR3 nucleotides: TGTGCCATCAGTGAGTCTGCGAGCTCCTATAATTCACCCCTCCACTTT.

This sequence joins TRBV12-3 or TRBV12-4 and TRBJ2-3, with 8 bases that match TRBD2. The CDR3 has 15 residues. The V and J ends lost 2 bases and 5 bases, in that order; junction bases with no gene match: 6. This chain's CDR3 is CASSLQRGRGDTQYF. CDR3 DNA: TGTGCCAGCAGTTTACAGCGGGGGAGGGGAGATACGCAGTATTTT.

This chain connects TRBV6-2 or TRBV6-3 to TRBJ1-1, with 8 bases lining up with TRBD1. CDR1 and CDR2 from the germline V gene are MNHEY and SVGEGT. The CDR3 has 15 amino acids. J gave up 1 base and V 6 bases, and 7 bases lay outside the gene matches. The CDR3 DNA sequence: TGTGCCAGCAGCTCAATAGGGACAGGGAACACTGAAGCTTTCTTT. Amino acid sequence: CASSSIGTGNTEAFF.

This clonotype was counted between two and nine times. The chain is built from TRBV5-1 and TRBJ2-5; 7 bases are shared with TRBD1. The V segment lost 5 bases and the J segment 2 bases; nucleotides outside the gene matches: 6. Germline CDR1 SGHRS, CDR2 YFSETQ. The CDR3 covers 14 residues. The CDR3 sequence is CASRQGLAQETQYF. The CDR3 region has the DNA TGCGCCAGCAGACAGGGGTTGGCACAAGAGACCCAGTACTTC. The full variable domain, in which reference TRBV5-1 and TRBJ2-5 provide the parts outside the CDR3, is KAGVTQTPRYLIKTRGQQVTLSCSPISGHRSVSWYQQTPGQGLQFLFEYFSETQRNKGNFPGRFSGRQFSNSRSEMNVSTLELGDSALYLCASRQGLAQETQYFGPGTRLLVL.

This clonotype was recorded many times. The V gene is TRBV5-1, the J gene TRBJ1-5, with unresolved D. V was shortened by 0 bases and J by 0 bases, with 7 bases between the two germline ends. CDR3 length equals 15 residues. The germline CDR1 and CDR2 sequences are SGHRS and YFSETQ. The CDR3 nucleotides are TGCGCCAGCAGCTTGGAGGCAGCTAGCAATCAGCCCCAGCATTTT. This codes for CASSLEAASNQPQHF.

This chain uses TRBV10-3 with TRBJ2-1; D is unresolved. Germline CDR1 and CDR2: ENHRY and SYGVKD. This CDR3 has 10 amino acids. Between the trimmed V and J ends, which lost 10 bases and 5 bases, there was a span of 6 bases. CDR3 residues: CATFNNEQFF. As DNA, the CDR3 is TGTGCCACCTTTAACAATGAGCAGTTCTTC.

This clonotype was counted only a few times. The chain has TRBV2 and TRBJ2-7, with 8 bases fitting TRBD2. This CDR3 is 16 amino acids long. J lost 9 bases, V lost 0 bases, and 13 bases had no gene match. The germline V gene has CDR1 SNHLY and CDR2 FYNNEI. CDR3: CASSEATGTSLRGQYF. DNA of the CDR3: TGTGCCAGCAGTGAAGCCACCGGGACTAGTTTAAGGGGGCAGTACTTC.